Presented here are 20 T cell receptor beta chains from one specimen sequenced in a study of CD8+ T cells in alopecia areata. Treatment: oral pan-JAK inhibitor, 5-10 mg twice daily. Sequencing relied on a cDNA template that was reverse transcribed from extracted RNA. The table came from immunoSEQ multiplex PCR; TCRdb's copy has only in-frame clones and leaves some out. The repertoire holds around 100,000 clones, with about three fifths as singletons. Sequencing was performed on CD8+ T cells sorted from blood, taken at week 24, from a patient treated with tofacitinib. The receptors come from a human donor with alopecia areata.

This clone was found a few times. V is TRBV5-1 and J is TRBJ2-3; tentatively, D is TRBD1 or TRBD2 (5 bases each). In germline, CDR1 is SGHRS, CDR2 YFSETQ. The CDR3 is 12 amino acids. The V end was cut by 4 bases, the J end by 12 bases, with 15 bases between. CDR3 bases: TGCGCCAGCAGCCCCACCGGGACGCCTCAGTATTTT. This codes for CASSPTGTPQYF.

The J gene is TRBJ2-7, the V gene TRBV6-5; TRBD1 aligns across 7 bases. This CDR3 is 14 amino acids long. Germline V gives CDR1 MNHEY, CDR2 SVGAGI. With 4 bases clipped from V and 3 bases from J, the junction kept 6 bases outside the gene matches. Written as DNA, the CDR3 is TGTGCCAGCAGTTGGGACAGATCCTTCTACGAGCAGTACTTC. Translating it yields CASSWDRSFYEQYF.

This chain uses TRBV29-1 with TRBJ2-7, with no clear D. This CDR3 region has 10 residues. Looked up from germline, CDR1 is SQVTM and CDR2 is ANQGSEA. V was cut by 5 bases and J by 4 bases, with 6 bases left in between. The CDR3 here is CSVISYEQYF. CDR3 nucleotides: TGCAGCGTTATTTCGTACGAGCAGTACTTC.

This chain's CDR3 is CASSFLREYGYTF. Written as DNA, the CDR3 is TGTGCCAGCAGTTTCCTCCGGGAGTATGGCTACACCTTC. The chain joins TRBV27 to TRBJ1-2; D gene uncertain. The ends were cut back, 3 bases at V and 5 bases at J, with 10 bases in the middle. The CDR3 has 13 residues. Germline CDR1 MNHEY, CDR2 SMNVEV (reference sequence).

This chain connects TRBV7-9 to TRBJ2-7; D is ambiguous. This CDR3 has 13 residues. The ends were cut back, 4 bases at V and 3 bases at J, with 10 bases in the middle. Per the germline V gene, CDR1 is SEHNR and CDR2 is FQNEAQ (reference sequence). The CDR3 here is CASSSTVIYEQYF. The CDR3 DNA reads TGTGCCAGCAGCTCCACGGTCATCTACGAGCAGTACTTC.

J is TRBJ1-5 and V is TRBV25-1; maybe TRBD1 (5 bases). There are 17 residues in the CDR3. V was pared by 7 bases and J by 2 bases, with 21 bases between. Germline lookup yields CDR1 MGHDK and CDR2 SYGVNS. The CDR3 nucleotides are TGTGCCAGCACCCTTTCCAAAACAGGAAAAGGCAATCAGCCCCAGCATTTT. It yields the protein CASTLSKTGKGNQPQHF.

The chain couples TRBV2 to TRBJ2-1; maybe TRBD1 (6 bases). This CDR3 is 12 amino acids long. The germline V gene encodes CDR1 SNHLY and CDR2 FYNNEI. The ends were cut back, 9 bases at V and 9 bases at J, with 15 bases in the middle. The CDR3 loop reads CARSVQGSEQFF. DNA for the CDR3: TGTGCCAGATCAGTACAGGGTTCTGAGCAGTTCTTC.

The V and J genes are TRBV19 and TRBJ2-7; D uncertain. This CDR3 has 16 amino acids. Looked up from germline, CDR1 is LNHDA and CDR2 is SQIVND (reference sequence). V gave up 2 bases and J gave up 2 bases, with 16 bases separating them. The CDR3 DNA follows: TGTGCCAGTAGTATAAAGGGCCAGGATACCACCTACGAGCAGTACTTC. It encodes CASSIKGQDTTYEQYF.

The gene calls are TRBV4-3 and TRBJ2-5; 7 positions agree with TRBD2. The J segment lost 4 bases and the V segment lost 3 bases, leaving 11 bases of the junction unmatched. This CDR3 region has 16 residues. Germline V lookup: CDR1 LGHNA, CDR2 YSLEER. CDR3: CASSQWIGEGAETQYF. For the CDR3, the DNA is TGCGCCAGCAGCCAGTGGATTGGGGAGGGAGCAGAGACCCAGTACTTC.

The CDR3 here is CAWSSGNEQYF. Here the CDR3 DNA reads TGTGCCTGGAGTAGTGGTAACGAGCAGTACTTC. V gene TRBV30 combines with J gene TRBJ2-7; D gene unclear. The germline V gene has CDR1 GTSNPN and CDR2 SVGIG (reference sequence). CDR3 length equals 11 residues. The V end lost 2 bases, the J end lost 5 bases, and 7 bases lay between the germline ends.

This clone has a handful of counts. This sequence joins TRBV6-5 and TRBJ2-3, with D possibly TRBD1 on 6 matching bases. With 8 bases removed from V and 6 bases from J, the gap between germline ends came to 12 bases. The CDR3 runs 12 residues. In germline, CDR1 is MNHEY, CDR2 SVGAGI. The CDR3 is CASVGHTDTQYF. CDR3 in DNA: TGTGCCAGCGTGGGACACACGGATACGCAGTATTTT.

This clone was picked up a small number of times. The V gene is TRBV27, the J gene TRBJ1-2; 7 nucleotides align to TRBD1. The CDR3 totals 13 residues. The V gene end was trimmed by 10 bases and the J gene end by 8 bases; junction bases not matched to a gene: 13. Germline V CDR1 and CDR2: MNHEY, SMNVEV (reference sequence). As DNA, the CDR3 is TGTGCCACCCTCGATACGGGACAGTTGGGCTACACCTTC. This translates into CATLDTGQLGYTF.

V and J are TRBV5-1 and TRBJ1-2, with D perhaps TRBD1 (5 bases). The germline V and J ends were trimmed by 0 bases and 7 bases, with 13 bases remaining between them. CDR1 SGHRS and CDR2 YFSETQ come from the germline V gene. The CDR3 extends over 14 amino acids. The DNA of the CDR3 is TGCGCCAGCAGCTTGGAGTTGGGGGTACTTGGCTACACCTTC. Translated: CASSLELGVLGYTF.

The chain has TRBV30 and TRBJ2-6, with D possibly being TRBD1 (5 bases). The CDR3 extends over 15 amino acids. Trimming stripped 7 bases from V and 2 bases from J, with 15 bases between. In germline, CDR1 is GTSNPN, CDR2 SVGIG (reference sequence). Here the CDR3 reads CALGNPGTGANVLTF. In DNA, the CDR3 is TGTGCCTTGGGGAATCCAGGGACTGGGGCCAACGTCCTGACTTTC.

Only a few counts were recorded for this clone. CDR3 sequence reads: CASSYRTDSYEQYF. In nucleotides, the CDR3 is TGTGCCAGCAGTTACAGGACGGACTCCTACGAGCAGTACTTC. The gene calls are TRBV6-6 and TRBJ2-7; no clear D gene. Germline V gives CDR1 MNHNY, CDR2 SVGAGI (reference sequence). Between the trimmed V and J ends, which lost 2 bases and 0 bases, there was a span of 8 bases. CDR3 length equals 14 residues.

V and J are TRBV7-2 and TRBJ1-5; D might be TRBD1 (6 bases). Germline CDR1 and CDR2: SGHTA and FQGNSA. V was shortened by 4 bases and J by 0 bases, with 13 bases between the two germline ends. CDR3 size: 16 residues. CDR3 sequence: CASSSGVTYSNQPQHF. CDR3 nucleotide sequence: TGTGCCAGCAGCTCAGGGGTCACCTATAGCAATCAGCCCCAGCATTTT. The full variable domain, completed using reference TRBV7-2 and TRBJ1-5, is GAGVSQSPSNKVTEKGKDVELRCDPISGHTALYWYRQSLGQGLEFLIYFQGNSAPDKSGLPSDRFSAERTGGSVSTLTIQRTQQEDSAVYLCASSSGVTYSNQPQHFGDGTRLSIL.

The gene calls are TRBV29-1 and TRBJ1-1, with D perhaps TRBD1 (5 bases). CDR1 and CDR2 (germline): SQVTM, ANQGSEA. The CDR3 covers 13 residues. Trimming took off 3 bases at V and 1 base at J, with 9 bases between the two ends. The DNA of the CDR3 is TGCAGCGTTGATCCACAGGAGAACACTGAAGCTTTCTTT. It encodes CSVDPQENTEAFF.

This clone has just one count. This chain uses TRBV4-2 with TRBJ2-7; TRBD1 agrees at 7 bases. CDR3 length equals 15 residues. Unmatched junction bases numbered 5, after V lost 3 bases and J lost 0 bases. The germline CDR1 and CDR2 sequences are LGHNA and YNFKEQ. The CDR3 reads CASSQGTVSSYEQYF. CDR3 DNA sequence: TGTGCCAGCAGCCAGGGGACAGTGAGCTCCTACGAGCAGTACTTC.

A few counts support this clone. The chain joins TRBV15 to TRBJ1-4, with a weak D call TRBD1 (5 bases). Trimming cost V 1 base and J 8 bases, with 20 bases left between them. This CDR3 has 17 amino acids. Germline V gives CDR1 LNHNV, CDR2 YYDKDF (reference sequence). Written as DNA, the CDR3 is TGTGCCACCAGCAGAGCGCGGCGGCGGGGGATGGAGGAAAAACTGTTTTTT. Its translation: CATSRARRRGMEEKLFF.

This clone appeared once. CDR3 nucleotides: TGTGCCAGCAGTTTATCGATAGCAGATACGCAGTATTTT. Amino acids: CASSLSIADTQYF. This sequence joins TRBV27 and TRBJ2-3; D not resolved. Looked up from germline, CDR1 is MNHEY and CDR2 is SMNVEV (reference sequence). CDR3 length equals 13 residues. Between the trimmed V and J ends, which lost 0 bases and 4 bases, there was a span of 5 bases.